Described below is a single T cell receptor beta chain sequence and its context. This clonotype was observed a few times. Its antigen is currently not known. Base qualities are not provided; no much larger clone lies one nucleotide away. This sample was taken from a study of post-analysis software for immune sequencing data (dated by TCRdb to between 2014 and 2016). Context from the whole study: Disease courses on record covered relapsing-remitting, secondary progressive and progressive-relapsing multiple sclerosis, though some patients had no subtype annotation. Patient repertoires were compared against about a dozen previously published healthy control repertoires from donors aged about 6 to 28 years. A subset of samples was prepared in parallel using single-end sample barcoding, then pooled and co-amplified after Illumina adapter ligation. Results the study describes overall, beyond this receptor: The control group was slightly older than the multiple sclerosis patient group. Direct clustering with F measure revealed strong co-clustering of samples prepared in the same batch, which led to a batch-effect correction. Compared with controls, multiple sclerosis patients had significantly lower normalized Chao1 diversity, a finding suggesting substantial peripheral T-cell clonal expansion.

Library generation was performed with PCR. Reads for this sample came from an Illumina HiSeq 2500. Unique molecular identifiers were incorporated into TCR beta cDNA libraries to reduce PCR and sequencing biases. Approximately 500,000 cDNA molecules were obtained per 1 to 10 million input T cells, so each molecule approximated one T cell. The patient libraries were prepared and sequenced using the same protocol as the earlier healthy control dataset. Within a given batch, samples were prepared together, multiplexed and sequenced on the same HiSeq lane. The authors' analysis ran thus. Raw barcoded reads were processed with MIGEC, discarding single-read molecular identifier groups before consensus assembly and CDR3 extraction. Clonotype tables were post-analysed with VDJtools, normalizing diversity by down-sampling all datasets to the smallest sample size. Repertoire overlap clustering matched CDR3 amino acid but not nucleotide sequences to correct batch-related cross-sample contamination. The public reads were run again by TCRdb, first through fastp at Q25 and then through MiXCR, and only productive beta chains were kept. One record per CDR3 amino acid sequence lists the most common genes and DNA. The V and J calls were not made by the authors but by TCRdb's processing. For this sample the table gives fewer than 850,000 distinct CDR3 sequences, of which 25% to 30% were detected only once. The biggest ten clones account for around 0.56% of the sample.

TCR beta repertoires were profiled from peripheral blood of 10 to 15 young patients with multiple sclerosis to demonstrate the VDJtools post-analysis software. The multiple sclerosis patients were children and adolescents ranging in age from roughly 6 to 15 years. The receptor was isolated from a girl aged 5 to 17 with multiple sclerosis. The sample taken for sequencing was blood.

The CDR3 protein is CASSNNPSTDTQYF. The DNA is as follows: TGTGCCAGCAGTAACAACCCCAGCACAGATACGCAGTATTTT. The chain is encoded by TRBV25-1 joined to TRBJ2-3, with the D gene call left open. Via the germline V gene, CDR1 is MGHDK and CDR2 SYGVNS. Deletion took 5 bases off V and 0 bases off J, with a span of 9 bases between the germline ends. Inclusive of the bounding cysteine and phenylalanine, the CDR3 is 14 residues long. The entry retains the CDR3 DNA only, 42 bases that are in frame from base 1.